Each of the 8 T cell receptor beta chains below was sequenced from the same sample in a study of glioma-infiltrating T cells. Amplification of TCR alpha and beta CDR3 regions from RNA used iRepertoire nested multiplex PCR. Each CDR3 protein gets one entry after TCRdb re-called the multiplex PCR reads with MiXCR. This table has fewer than 500,000 distinct CDR3 sequences, roughly 41% appearing once. Sequencing used glioma tissue, nonneoplastic brain tissue, or PBMCs (not recorded which). The receptor set was obtained from a human donor with low-grade glioma or glioblastoma, undergoing nonglioma brain surgery, or in good health (not recorded which).

CDR3 in amino acids: CASRIDRGRTGELFF. CDR3 DNA sequence: TGTGCCAGTAGGATCGACAGGGGGCGAACCGGGGAGCTGTTTTTT. The rearrangement links TRBV5-5 to TRBJ2-2; 10 positions agree with TRBD1. V trimming: 8 bases; J trimming: 5 bases; junction bases outside the gene matches: 9. Germline loops: CDR1 SGHKS, CDR2 YYEKEE (reference sequence). The CDR3 has 15 amino acids.

This CDR3 is CSARDSSSGWGEQYF. The CDR3 coding sequence is TGCAGTGCTAGAGATTCGTCGTCAGGGTGGGGCGAGCAGTACTTC. This chain links TRBV20-1 with TRBJ2-7; TRBD1 might be the D (5 bases). V gave up 0 bases and J gave up 6 bases, with 18 bases separating them. The CDR3 is 15 residues long. Germline V lookup: CDR1 DFQATT, CDR2 SNEGSKA (reference sequence).

This chain uses TRBV7-2 with TRBJ2-7; 7 bases match TRBD1. Losses at the gene ends were 3 bases for V and 2 bases for J; bases not matched to a gene: 7. The CDR3 has 15 residues. Germline V gives CDR1 SGHTA, CDR2 FQGNSA. CDR3 sequence reads: CASSLRQGFTYEQYF. CDR3 in DNA: TGTGCCAGCAGCTTGAGACAGGGCTTTACCTACGAGCAGTACTTC.

This clonotype was recorded a few times. The chain combines TRBV3-1 with TRBJ1-1; 7 bases fit TRBD1. CDR1 is LGHDT, CDR2 YNNKEL, per germline (reference sequence). The CDR3 totals 14 residues. Trimming at V came to 3 bases and at J to 3 bases, leaving 4 bases not matched to a gene. The CDR3 nucleotides are TGTGCCAGCAGCCACGGACAGGTGGACACTGAAGCTTTCTTT. Amino acid sequence: CASSHGQVDTEAFF.

This clonotype was observed a handful of times. This chain connects TRBV25-1 to TRBJ2-1; perhaps TRBD2 as D (5 bases). The germline V and J ends were trimmed by 9 bases and 2 bases, with 17 bases remaining between them. CDR1 and CDR2 from the germline V gene are MGHDK and SYGVNS. This CDR3 is 15 amino acids long. The CDR3 loop is CARVALRPTYNEQFF. CDR3 in DNA: TGTGCCAGAGTAGCGCTGAGGCCAACCTACAATGAGCAGTTCTTC.

The chain links TRBV12-3 or TRBV12-4 to TRBJ1-2, with D possibly matching TRBD1 (6 bases). The ends were cut back, 3 bases at V and 6 bases at J, with 17 bases in the middle. This CDR3 comprises 15 residues. The CDR3 DNA reads as TGTGCCAGCAGTTTCACCGACAGGCTTACCCATGGCTACACCTTC. This codes for CASSFTDRLTHGYTF.

DNA of the CDR3: TGTGTTAGCAGTTTTTACGCCCGAGGGGCCGGGGAGCTGTTTTTT. Encoded protein: CVSSFYARGAGELFF. The genes are TRBV27 and TRBJ2-2, with D perhaps being TRBD1 or TRBD2 (5 bases each). In germline, CDR1 is MNHEY, CDR2 SMNVEV (reference sequence). The CDR3 covers 15 residues.

This chain joins TRBV6-5 and TRBJ2-2; TRBD2 might be the D (6 bases). This CDR3 contains 16 residues. Per germline, CDR1 MNHEY and CDR2 SVGAGI. Deletions cut 3 bases from V and 2 bases from J, with 13 bases between. In nucleotides, the CDR3 is TGTGCCAGCAGTTATGCCGGGGGAATCAACACCGGGGAGCTGTTTTTT. Translation gives CASSYAGGINTGELFF.